This T cell receptor (beta chain) is from a study of vaccination and CD4 T cells after COVID-19. Time point given: late sampling 161 to 241 days after vaccination in a few convalescent patients. Treatment of the sample: approximately nine-day PBMC culture with coronavirus spike peptide pools or control peptides (ViraFEST assay). The assay that was used to sequence DNA from cultured CD4+ T cells was the Oncomine TCR Beta short-read assay. TCRdb reprocessed the PCR reads with MiXCR, giving one entry per CDR3 protein. The profile shows about 21,000 distinct CDR3 sequences, roughly 36% of them singletons. CDR1 LNHDA and CDR2 SQIVND come from the germline V gene (reference sequence). This CDR3 is 17 amino acids long. Between the trimmed V and J ends, which lost 1 base and 2 bases, there was a span of 18 bases. Notes on this clonotype: Its target is not known.

This receptor was obtained from a human donor who had recovered from COVID-19. This specimen was CD4+ T cells from blood, cultured in vitro, taken about 7 months after SARS-CoV-2 vaccination. The V call is TRBV19, the J call TRBJ2-7, with D maybe TRBD2 (6 bases). CDR3 amino acids: CASSIAAGPLTPYEQYF. CDR3 coding DNA: TGTGCCAGTAGTATAGCTGCGGGACCTCTGACCCCCTACGAGCAGTACTTC.